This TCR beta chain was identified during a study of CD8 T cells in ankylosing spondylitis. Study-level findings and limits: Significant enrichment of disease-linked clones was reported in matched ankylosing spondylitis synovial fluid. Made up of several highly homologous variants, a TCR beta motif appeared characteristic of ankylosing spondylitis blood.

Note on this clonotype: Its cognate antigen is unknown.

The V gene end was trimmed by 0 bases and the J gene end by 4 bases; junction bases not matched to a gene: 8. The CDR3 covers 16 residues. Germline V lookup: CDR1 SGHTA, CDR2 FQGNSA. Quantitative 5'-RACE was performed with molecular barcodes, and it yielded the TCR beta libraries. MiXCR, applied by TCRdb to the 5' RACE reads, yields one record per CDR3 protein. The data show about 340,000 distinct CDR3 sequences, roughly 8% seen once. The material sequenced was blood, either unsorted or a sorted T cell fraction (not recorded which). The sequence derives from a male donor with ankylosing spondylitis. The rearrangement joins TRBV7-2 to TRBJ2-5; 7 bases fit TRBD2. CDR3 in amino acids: CASSLASGAGTETQYF. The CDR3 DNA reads TGTGCCAGCAGCTTAGCGAGTGGAGCGGGAACAGAGACCCAGTACTTC.